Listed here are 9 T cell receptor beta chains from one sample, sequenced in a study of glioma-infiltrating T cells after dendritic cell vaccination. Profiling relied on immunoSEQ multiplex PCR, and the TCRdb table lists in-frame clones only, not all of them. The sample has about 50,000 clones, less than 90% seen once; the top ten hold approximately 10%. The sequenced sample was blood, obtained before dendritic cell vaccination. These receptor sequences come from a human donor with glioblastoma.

The DNA for the CDR3 is TGTGCCAGCAGCTTACCTAGCTGGACAGGGGATAATTCACCCCTCCACTTT. It translates to CASSLPSWTGDNSPLHF. V gene TRBV7-9 combines with J gene TRBJ1-6, with 9 bases identical to TRBD1. The CDR3 has 17 residues. CDR1 is SEHNR and CDR2 is FQNEAQ in the germline V gene (reference sequence). Trimming took 2 bases from V and 5 from J; bases not matched to a gene: 7.

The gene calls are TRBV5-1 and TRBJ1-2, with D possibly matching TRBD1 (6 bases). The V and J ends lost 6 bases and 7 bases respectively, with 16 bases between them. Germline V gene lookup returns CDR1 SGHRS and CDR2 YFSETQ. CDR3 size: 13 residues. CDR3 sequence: CASNHGGAGGYTF. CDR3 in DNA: TGCGCCAGCAACCACGGGGGGGCCGGTGGCTACACCTTC.

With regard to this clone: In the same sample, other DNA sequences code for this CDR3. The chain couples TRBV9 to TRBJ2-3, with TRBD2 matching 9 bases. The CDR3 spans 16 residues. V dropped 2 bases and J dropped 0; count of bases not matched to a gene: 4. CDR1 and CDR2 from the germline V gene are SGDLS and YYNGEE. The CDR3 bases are TGTGCCAGCAGCGTCTTAGCGGGAGTGAGCACAGATACGCAGTATTTT. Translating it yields CASSVLAGVSTDTQYF.

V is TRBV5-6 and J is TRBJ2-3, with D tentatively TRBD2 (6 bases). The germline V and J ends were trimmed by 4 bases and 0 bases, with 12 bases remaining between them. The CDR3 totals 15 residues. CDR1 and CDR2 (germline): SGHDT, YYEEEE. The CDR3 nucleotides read TGTGCCAGCAGCCGTGGAGGGGTAAGCACAGATACGCAGTATTTT. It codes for CASSRGGVSTDTQYF.

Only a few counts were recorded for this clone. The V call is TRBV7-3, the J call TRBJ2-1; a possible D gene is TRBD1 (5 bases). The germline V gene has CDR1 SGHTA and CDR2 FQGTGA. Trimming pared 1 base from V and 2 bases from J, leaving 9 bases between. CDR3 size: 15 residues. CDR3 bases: TGTGCCAGCAGCTTAAGTACAGGTACCTACAATGAGCAGTTCTTC. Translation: CASSLSTGTYNEQFF.

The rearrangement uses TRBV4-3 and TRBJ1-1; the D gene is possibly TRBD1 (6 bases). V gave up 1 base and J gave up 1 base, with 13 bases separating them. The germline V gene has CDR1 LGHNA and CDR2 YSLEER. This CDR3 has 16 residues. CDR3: CASSQGTGHGNTEAFF. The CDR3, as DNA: TGCGCCAGCAGCCAAGGAACAGGGCACGGGAACACTGAAGCTTTCTTT.

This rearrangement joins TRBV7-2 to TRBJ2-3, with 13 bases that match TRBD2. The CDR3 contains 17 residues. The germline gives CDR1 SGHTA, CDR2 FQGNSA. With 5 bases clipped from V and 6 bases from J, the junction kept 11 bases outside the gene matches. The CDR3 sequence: CASSPRLAGGPADTQYF. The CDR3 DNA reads TGTGCCAGCAGCCCGAGACTAGCGGGGGGTCCCGCGGATACGCAGTATTTT. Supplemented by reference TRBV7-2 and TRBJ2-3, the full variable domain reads GAGVSQSPSNKVTEKGKDVELRCDPISGHTALYWYRQSLGQGLEFLIYFQGNSAPDKSGLPSDRFSAERTGGSVSTLTIQRTQQEDSAVYLCASSPRLAGGPADTQYFGPGTRLTVL.

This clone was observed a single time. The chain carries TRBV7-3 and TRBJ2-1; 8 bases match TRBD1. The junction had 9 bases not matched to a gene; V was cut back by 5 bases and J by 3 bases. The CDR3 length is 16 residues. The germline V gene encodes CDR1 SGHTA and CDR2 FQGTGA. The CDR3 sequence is CASSPTGGTGYNEQFF. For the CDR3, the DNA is TGTGCCAGCAGCCCGACCGGCGGGACAGGCTACAATGAGCAGTTCTTC.

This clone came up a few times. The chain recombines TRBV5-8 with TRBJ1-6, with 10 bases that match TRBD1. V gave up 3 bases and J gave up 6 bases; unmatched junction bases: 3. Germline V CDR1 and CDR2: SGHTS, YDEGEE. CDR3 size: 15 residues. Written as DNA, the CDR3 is TGTGCCAGCAGCTCCCGGGACAGGGGTAATTCACCCCTCCACTTT. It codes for CASSSRDRGNSPLHF.